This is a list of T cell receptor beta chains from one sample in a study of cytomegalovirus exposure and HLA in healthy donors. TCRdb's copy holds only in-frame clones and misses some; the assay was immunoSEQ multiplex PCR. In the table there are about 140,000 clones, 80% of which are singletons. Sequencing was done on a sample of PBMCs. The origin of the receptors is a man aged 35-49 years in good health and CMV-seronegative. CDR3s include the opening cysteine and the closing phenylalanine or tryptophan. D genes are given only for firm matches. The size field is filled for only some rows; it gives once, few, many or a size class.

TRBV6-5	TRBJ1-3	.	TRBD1	CASSLQGNTIYF	TGTGCCAGCAGTTTACAGGGGAACACCATATATTTT
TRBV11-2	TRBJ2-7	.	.	CASRQAGPQGEQYF	TGTGCCAGCCGGCAGGCAGGGCCCCAGGGAGAGCAGTACTTC
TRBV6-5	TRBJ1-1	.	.	CASSKNGAAEAFF	TGTGCCAGCAGCAAAAATGGGGCGGCTGAAGCTTTCTTT
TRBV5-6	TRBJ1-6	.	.	CASSLPRGTYSPLHF	TGTGCCAGCAGCTTGCCCAGAGGAACCTATTCACCCCTCCACTTT
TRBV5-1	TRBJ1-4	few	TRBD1	CASSLEGQGANEKLFF	TGCGCCAGCAGCTTGGAAGGACAGGGAGCTAATGAAAAACTGTTTTTT
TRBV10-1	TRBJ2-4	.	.	CASSVAGGENIQYF	TGCGCCAGCAGTGTTGCGGGCGGAGAAAACATTCAGTACTTC
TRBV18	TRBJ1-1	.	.	CASSPLLEVGTEAFF	TGTGCCAGCTCACCCTTGCTGGAGGTGGGGACTGAAGCTTTCTTT
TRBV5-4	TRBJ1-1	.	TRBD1	CASSPRQGVGDTEAFF	TGTGCCAGCAGCCCTCGACAGGGGGTCGGGGACACTGAAGCTTTCTTT
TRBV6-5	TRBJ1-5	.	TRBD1	CASRTGSGQPQHF	TGTGCCAGCAGGACAGGGTCGGGGCAGCCCCAGCATTTT
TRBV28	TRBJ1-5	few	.	CASSFLGTGGQPQHF	TGTGCCAGCAGTTTTTTGGGAACCGGAGGTCAGCCCCAGCATTTT
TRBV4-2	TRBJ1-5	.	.	CASSQGAGQPQHF	TGTGCCAGCAGCCAAGGGGCGGGTCAGCCCCAGCATTTT
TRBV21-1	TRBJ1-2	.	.	CASSLSTARSGYTF	TGTGCCAGCAGCTTATCGACAGCCCGGAGCGGCTACACCTTC
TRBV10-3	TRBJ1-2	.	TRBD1	CAISESQGMGYTF	TGTGCCATCAGTGAGTCACAGGGGATGGGCTACACCTTC
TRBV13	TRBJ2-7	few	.	CASSLGTGYEQYF	TGTGCCAGCAGCTTAGGGACAGGCTACGAGCAGTACTTC
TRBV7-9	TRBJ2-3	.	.	CASSLVEAGNTDTQYF	TGTGCCAGCAGCTTAGTCGAGGCAGGGAACACAGATACGCAGTATTTT
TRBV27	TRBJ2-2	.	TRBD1	CASRQGANTGELFF	TGTGCCAGCAGACAGGGGGCGAACACCGGGGAGCTGTTTTTT
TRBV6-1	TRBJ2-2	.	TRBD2	CASSDVPSGVGELFF	TGTGCCAGCAGCGACGTCCCTAGCGGTGTCGGGGAGCTGTTTTTT
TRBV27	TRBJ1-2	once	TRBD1	CASSLSNRDRNYGYTF	TGTGCCAGCAGTTTATCGAACCGGGACAGAAACTATGGCTACACCTTC
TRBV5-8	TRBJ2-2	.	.	CASSLGPRWGRGGELFF	TGTGCCAGCAGCTTGGGACCCCGCTGGGGGCGAGGCGGGGAGCTGTTTTTT
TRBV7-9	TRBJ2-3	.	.	CASSLVVPDTQYF	TGTGCCAGCAGCTTAGTAGTTCCAGATACGCAGTATTTT
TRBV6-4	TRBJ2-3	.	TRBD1	CASSIEGQGSTDTQYF	TGTGCCAGCAGTATAGAGGGACAGGGATCCACAGATACGCAGTATTTT
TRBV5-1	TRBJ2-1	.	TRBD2	CASSLVILAGDYNEQFF	TGCGCCAGCAGCTTGGTGATCCTAGCGGGGGACTACAATGAGCAGTTCTTC
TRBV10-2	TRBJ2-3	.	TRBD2	CASKIAGGLVDTQYF	TGCGCCAGCAAAATAGCGGGGGGGCTGGTAGATACGCAGTATTTT
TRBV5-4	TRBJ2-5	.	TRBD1	CASSPGQGQETQYF	TGTGCCAGCAGCCCGGGACAGGGGCAAGAGACCCAGTACTTC
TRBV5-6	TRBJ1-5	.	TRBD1	CASSLDRGEPQHF	TGTGCCAGCAGCTTGGACAGGGGTGAGCCCCAGCATTTT
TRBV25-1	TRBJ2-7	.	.	CASSEMTGFEQYF	TGTGCCAGCAGTGAAATGACAGGCTTCGAGCAGTACTTC